Listed below are T cell receptor beta chains from one sample, sequenced in a study of T-cell memory formation after mild COVID-19. TCRdb called the 5' RACE reads again in MiXCR, with one record for every CDR3 protein. The sample has 100,000 to 150,000 distinct CDR3 sequences; about 6% are singletons. The sequencing sample was made of PBMCs or a T cell subset sorted from them (not recorded which). The receptors were gathered from an adult woman who had mild COVID-19 (a few samples of this study predate the infection). Cell type and time point are not known. The CDR3 runs from the conserved cysteine through the conserved F or W. D genes are given only for firm matches. Not every row has a clone size; where given, it reads once, few, many or a size class.

j_gene: TRBJ2-7
v_gene: TRBV24-1
abundance: NA
d_gene: NA
CDR3nt: TGTGCCACCAGTGTCACGGGGCAATACGAGCAGTACTTC
CDR3aa: CATSVTGQYEQYF

j_gene: TRBJ1-3
v_gene: TRBV19
abundance: NA
d_gene: NA
CDR3nt: TGTGCCAGTAGTCTCGGACAAGCCTCTGGAAACACCATATATTTT
CDR3aa: CASSLGQASGNTIYF

j_gene: TRBJ2-5
v_gene: TRBV5-1
abundance: few
d_gene: TRBD1
CDR3nt: TGCGCCAGCAGCTCGGGACAGGGGAGCGAGACCCAGTACTTC
CDR3aa: CASSSGQGSETQYF

j_gene: TRBJ2-2
v_gene: TRBV29-1
abundance: NA
d_gene: NA
CDR3nt: TGCAGCGTTGGACAGACTAACACCGGGGAGCTGTTTTTT
CDR3aa: CSVGQTNTGELFF

j_gene: TRBJ2-3
v_gene: TRBV11-2
abundance: NA
d_gene: TRBD2
CDR3nt: TGTGCCAGCAGCTTAAGGCTAGCGGGAGACGGTACGCAGTATTTT
CDR3aa: CASSLRLAGDGTQYF

j_gene: TRBJ1-5
v_gene: TRBV14
abundance: NA
d_gene: NA
CDR3nt: TGTGCCAGCAGCCAAACGGCTGAGCAGCCCCAGCATTTT
CDR3aa: CASSQTAEQPQHF

j_gene: TRBJ2-5
v_gene: TRBV24-1
abundance: NA
d_gene: NA
CDR3nt: TGTGCCACCAGTGATTTAGGACGGAAGACCCAGTACTTC
CDR3aa: CATSDLGRKTQYF

j_gene: TRBJ2-5
v_gene: TRBV5-1
abundance: many
d_gene: TRBD1
CDR3nt: TGCGCCAGCAGCGCGGGACAGGGGTGGATGGGTCATGGAGAGACCCAGTACTTC
CDR3aa: CASSAGQGWMGHGETQYF

j_gene: TRBJ2-3
v_gene: TRBV7-9
abundance: many
d_gene: NA
CDR3nt: TGTGCCAGCAGCTCCCCGGGCACAGATACGCAGTATTTT
CDR3aa: CASSSPGTDTQYF

j_gene: TRBJ1-1
v_gene: TRBV7-2
abundance: NA
d_gene: TRBD1
CDR3nt: TGTGCCAGCACCGAGACAGGGTTAGGAAAAGCTTTCTTT
CDR3aa: CASTETGLGKAFF

j_gene: TRBJ2-1
v_gene: TRBV4-3
abundance: NA
d_gene: TRBD2
CDR3nt: TGCGCCAGCAGCCTCACCCGTGGGAGGGCCCTACTAGGCTACAATGAGCAGTTCTTC
CDR3aa: CASSLTRGRALLGYNEQFF

j_gene: TRBJ2-5
v_gene: TRBV15
abundance: many
d_gene: NA
CDR3nt: TGTGCCACCAGCAGTGCCGGGACCTTCGTGGCGGAGACCCAGTACTTC
CDR3aa: CATSSAGTFVAETQYF

j_gene: TRBJ2-6
v_gene: TRBV20-1
abundance: few
d_gene: TRBD1
CDR3nt: TGCAGTGCTGGGACAGGGGTCCACTCTGGGGCCAACGTCCTGACTTTC
CDR3aa: CSAGTGVHSGANVLTF

j_gene: TRBJ2-5
v_gene: TRBV7-3
abundance: few
d_gene: NA
CDR3nt: TGTGCCAGCAGCTTATCCAGGGTAGAGACCCAGTACTTC
CDR3aa: CASSLSRVETQYF

j_gene: TRBJ1-1
v_gene: TRBV5-1
abundance: NA
d_gene: NA
CDR3nt: TGCGCCAGCAGCCTATCAGGGGTTTGGACTGAAGCTTTCTTT
CDR3aa: CASSLSGVWTEAFF

j_gene: TRBJ2-7
v_gene: TRBV7-9
abundance: few
d_gene: TRBD2
CDR3nt: TGTGCCAGCAGCTTGCGGGGGGACTCCTACGAGCAGTACTTC
CDR3aa: CASSLRGDSYEQYF

j_gene: TRBJ1-2
v_gene: TRBV24-1
abundance: NA
d_gene: NA
CDR3nt: TGTGCCACCAGTGATGGGGGGCGCAACTATGGCTACACCTTC
CDR3aa: CATSDGGRNYGYTF

j_gene: TRBJ2-1
v_gene: TRBV5-1
abundance: many
d_gene: NA
CDR3nt: TGCGCCAGCACCCATGGGGGCAGCTCCTACAATGAGCAGTTCTTC
CDR3aa: CASTHGGSSYNEQFF

j_gene: TRBJ1-1
v_gene: TRBV11-2
abundance: NA
d_gene: NA
CDR3nt: TGTGCCAGCAGCTTATCCGGCACCACGAACACTGAAGCTTTCTTT
CDR3aa: CASSLSGTTNTEAFF

j_gene: TRBJ1-5
v_gene: TRBV29-1
abundance: NA
d_gene: NA
CDR3nt: TGCAGCGTTGTGGCAGGTAATCAGCCCCAGCATTTT
CDR3aa: CSVVAGNQPQHF

j_gene: TRBJ2-2
v_gene: TRBV7-3
abundance: NA
d_gene: NA
CDR3nt: TGTGCCAGCAGCAGATCAGCCGGGGAGCTGTTTTTT
CDR3aa: CASSRSAGELFF

j_gene: TRBJ2-3
v_gene: TRBV11-2
abundance: many
d_gene: NA
CDR3nt: TGTGCCAGCAGCTTAGATTGGGACGGGGATACGCAGTATTTT
CDR3aa: CASSLDWDGDTQYF

j_gene: TRBJ2-7
v_gene: TRBV18
abundance: NA
d_gene: TRBD2
CDR3nt: TGTGCCAGCTCAAACCAGCGGGATCCCGTTCCCGAGCAGTACTTC
CDR3aa: CASSNQRDPVPEQYF

j_gene: TRBJ1-2
v_gene: TRBV20-1
abundance: NA
d_gene: TRBD1
CDR3nt: TGCAGTGCTAGAGATTGGGACAGGCAAAACTATGGCTACACCTTC
CDR3aa: CSARDWDRQNYGYTF

j_gene: TRBJ2-7
v_gene: TRBV5-1
abundance: many
d_gene: NA
CDR3nt: TGCGCCAGCAGCTTGGTCGGAGGGGGCTCCTACGAGCAGTACTTC
CDR3aa: CASSLVGGGSYEQYF

j_gene: TRBJ1-1
v_gene: TRBV27
abundance: few
d_gene: NA
CDR3nt: TGTGCCAGCAGTCGGGGGGGGCTCCGTACTTTCTTT
CDR3aa: CASSRGGLRTFF